This T cell receptor (beta chain) is drawn from a study of identical twins. Study-level findings and limits: Conclusions relied on cross-sectional statistical analysis, not following the same donors. Out-of-frame alpha sequences common to twins were enriched for low generation probability. Analyses based on zero insertions could be partly confounded by invariant MAIT and iNKT cells.

The CDR3 runs 17 residues. Germline V gene data show CDR1 as DFQATT and CDR2 as SNEGSKA (reference sequence). Unmatched junction bases numbered 16, after V lost 3 bases and J lost 6 bases. This clonotype was counted a few times. What it binds is unknown. After template switching added a universal primer site, the resulting cDNA carried unique molecular identifiers. MiXCR, applied by TCRdb to the 5' RACE reads, yields one record per CDR3 protein. The sample has some 460,000 distinct CDR3 sequences; 12% to 15% are singletons. The data were also submitted as part of a second study, on yellow fever vaccine responses in identical twins.

V and J are TRBV20-1 and TRBJ2-7, with 11 bases identical to TRBD1. The sample was CD4+ T cells sorted from blood. The TCR originated in a woman aged 18-29 years in good health. The CDR3 DNA follows: TGCAGTGCTAGCTTGTGGGGTCCTGGGACAGGGGGTTTCGAGCAGTACTTC. This sequence encodes CSASLWGPGTGGFEQYF.